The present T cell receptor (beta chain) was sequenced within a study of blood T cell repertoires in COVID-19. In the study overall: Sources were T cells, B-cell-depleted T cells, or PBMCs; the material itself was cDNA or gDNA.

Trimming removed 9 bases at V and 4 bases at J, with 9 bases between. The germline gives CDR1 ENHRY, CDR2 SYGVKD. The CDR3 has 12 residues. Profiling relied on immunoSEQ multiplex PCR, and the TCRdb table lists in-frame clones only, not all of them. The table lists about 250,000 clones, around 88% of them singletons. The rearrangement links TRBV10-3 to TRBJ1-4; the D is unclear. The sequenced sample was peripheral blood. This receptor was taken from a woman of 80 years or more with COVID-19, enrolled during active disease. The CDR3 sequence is CAIGGSNEKLFF. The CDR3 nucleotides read TGTGCCATTGGAGGGAGTAATGAAAAACTGTTTTTT.